Sequencing of this T cell receptor (beta chain) was carried out in a study of vaccination and CD4 T cells after COVID-19. Notes on the study in general: Within the convalescent patients, spike mono-reactivity was found in 304 of 307 vaccine-specific clones.

Of note for this clonotype: Its antigen remains unidentified.

The sample's treatment: approximately nine-day PBMC culture with coronavirus spike peptide pools or control peptides (ViraFEST assay). The Oncomine TCR Beta short-read assay generated sequence data from the DNA of cultured CD4+ T cells. TCRdb re-analysed the PCR reads in MiXCR, keeping a single row per CDR3 protein. The data hold roughly 15,000 distinct CDR3 sequences, with 70% to 80% observed a single time. Trimming cost V 5 bases and J 2 bases, with 13 bases left between them. Germline-derived CDR1 and CDR2 are DFQATT and SNEGSKA (reference sequence). This CDR3 spans 13 amino acids. This TCR was sampled from a human donor who had recovered from COVID-19. Sequences were obtained from CD4+ T cells from blood, cultured in vitro. J is TRBJ2-7 and V is TRBV20-1; D possibly corresponds to TRBD1 (6 bases). The CDR3 is CSAAQGPPYEQYF. CDR3 DNA: TGCAGTGCTGCCCAGGGGCCTCCCTACGAGCAGTACTTC.